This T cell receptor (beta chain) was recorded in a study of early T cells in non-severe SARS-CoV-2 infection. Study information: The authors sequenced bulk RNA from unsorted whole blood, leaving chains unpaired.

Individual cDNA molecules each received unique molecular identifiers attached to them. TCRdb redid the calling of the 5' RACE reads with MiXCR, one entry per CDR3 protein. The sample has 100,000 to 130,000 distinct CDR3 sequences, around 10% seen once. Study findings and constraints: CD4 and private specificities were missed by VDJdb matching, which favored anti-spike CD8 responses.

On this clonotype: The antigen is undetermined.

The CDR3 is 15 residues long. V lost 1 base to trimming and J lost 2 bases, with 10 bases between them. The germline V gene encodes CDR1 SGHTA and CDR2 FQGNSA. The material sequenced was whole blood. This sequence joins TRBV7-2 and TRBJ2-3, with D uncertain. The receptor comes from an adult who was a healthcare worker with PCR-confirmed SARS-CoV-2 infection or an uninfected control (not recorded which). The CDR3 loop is CASSLVRQTTDTQYF. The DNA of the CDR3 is TGTGCCAGCAGCTTAGTGCGGCAGACCACAGATACGCAGTATTTT.